These 20 T cell receptor beta chains came from one sample sequenced in a study of shared clonotypes between healthy human individuals. Produced via immunoSEQ multiplex PCR; TCRdb's table is partial and in-frame only. The sample has approximately 440,000 clones, around 77% seen once; the top ten hold around 11%. The specimen sequenced was PBMCs. The source is a woman in her thirties or forties in good health. Some clones in this sample may be carry-over from other donors' samples.

V gene TRBV7-9 combines with J gene TRBJ2-7; 11 nucleotides agree with TRBD1. After removal of 5 bases from V and 3 bases from J, the junction contained 6 bases not matched to a gene. There are 15 residues in the CDR3. Germline assignment: CDR1 SEHNR and CDR2 FQNEAQ (reference sequence). The CDR3 region is CASSTPGTGGYEQYF. The DNA of the CDR3 is TGTGCCAGCAGCACGCCCGGGACAGGGGGCTACGAGCAGTACTTC.

This clone was observed a handful of times. The rearrangement uses TRBV5-1 and TRBJ2-1; TRBD2 matches at 7 bases. The junction had 8 bases not matched to a gene; V was cut back by 0 bases and J by 8 bases. CDR1 SGHRS and CDR2 YFSETQ come from the germline V gene. CDR3 length: 15 residues. The CDR3 sequence: CASSLEGGRGDEQFF. Here the CDR3 DNA reads TGCGCCAGCAGCTTGGAAGGCGGGAGAGGCGATGAGCAGTTCTTC. Full variable domain (missing parts from reference TRBV5-1 and TRBJ2-1): KAGVTQTPRYLIKTRGQQVTLSCSPISGHRSVSWYQQTPGQGLQFLFEYFSETQRNKGNFPGRFSGRQFSNSRSEMNVSTLELGDSALYLCASSLEGGRGDEQFFGPGTRLTVL.

J is TRBJ1-5 and V is TRBV6-1; no firm D call. Germline lookup yields CDR1 MNHNS and CDR2 SASEGT. V was clipped by 1 base and J by 0 bases, with 4 bases between them. The CDR3 runs to 14 residues. DNA of the CDR3: TGTGCCAGCAGTGAAGGGGGTAGCAATCAGCCCCAGCATTTT. This codes for CASSEGGSNQPQHF.

This clone has only a few counts. The J gene is TRBJ2-7, the V gene TRBV5-1, with 11 bases identical to TRBD2. From germline, CDR1 is SGHRS and CDR2 YFSETQ. This CDR3 is 16 amino acids long. The V segment lost 4 bases and the J segment 5 bases; nucleotides outside the gene matches: 11. The CDR3 is CASSPGGTSGGHEQYF. The CDR3 DNA reads as TGCGCCAGCAGCCCTGGGGGGACTAGCGGCGGGCACGAGCAGTACTTC.

Comments on this clone: Since a far larger clone is one base different, this is likely a read error. The chain carries TRBV2 and TRBJ2-7; no reliable D call. Germline V gives CDR1 SNHLY, CDR2 FYNNEI. V dropped 8 bases and J dropped 2 bases, with 10 bases sitting between them. The CDR3 length is 12 residues. CDR3 sequence (DNA): TGTGCCAGCGGTGCCACGGCCTACGAGCAGTACTTC. Translating gives CASGATAYEQYF.

The chain combines TRBV4-1 with TRBJ2-5; no firm D call. The CDR3 totals 15 residues. Germline CDR1 MGHRA, CDR2 YSYEKL. V dropped 2 bases and J dropped 4 bases, with 14 bases sitting between them. The CDR3 is CASSQSGRLGETQYF. CDR3 nucleotide sequence: TGCGCCAGCAGCCAATCGGGCCGGCTCGGAGAGACCCAGTACTTC.

The rearrangement joins TRBV19 to TRBJ2-1; the match to TRBD2 covers 12 bases. CDR3 length: 16 amino acids. V was pared by 2 bases and J by 6 bases, with 5 bases of the junction left unmatched. CDR1 and CDR2 from the germline V gene are LNHDA and SQIVND (reference sequence). Here the CDR3 reads CASSILAGGRGNEQFF. CDR3 DNA: TGTGCCAGTAGTATACTAGCGGGAGGGAGGGGCAATGAGCAGTTCTTC.

This clone is a singleton in its sample. A read error likely explains this, since a far larger clone differs by one base. The missing conserved phenylalanine or tryptophan at the end of this CDR3 makes a read error likely. The V call is TRBV5-7, the J call TRBJ1-2, with unresolved D. TRBV5-7 carries the ORF label, with uncertain function. The CDR3 length is 14 residues. V lost 4 bases and J lost 2, with 12 bases in between. In DNA form, the CDR3 reads TGTGCCAGCAGCAACCCCGCCGGGAACTATGGCTACACCTCC. The encoded protein is CASSNPAGNYGYTS.

The rearrangement uses TRBV10-2 and TRBJ2-1; 9 nucleotides agree with TRBD2. Germline loops: CDR1 WSHSY, CDR2 SAAADI. Germline trimming cut 9 bases from V and 7 bases from J; bases unmatched to any gene: 13. The CDR3 totals 15 residues. This CDR3 is CASWDGLAGDNEQFF. Here the CDR3 DNA reads TGCGCCAGTTGGGACGGGTTAGCGGGAGATAATGAGCAGTTCTTC.

This rearrangement joins TRBV25-1 to TRBJ2-7; TRBD1 matches 9 bases. The ends lost 7 bases at V and 2 bases at J; junction bases unmatched: 9. There are 15 residues in the CDR3. Germline V lookup: CDR1 MGHDK, CDR2 SYGVNS. CDR3 residues: CASKPPGQGTYEQYF. Here the CDR3 DNA reads TGTGCCAGCAAGCCGCCGGGACAGGGCACCTACGAGCAGTACTTC.

The chain couples TRBV7-3 to TRBJ1-2; no reliable D call. V was clipped by 2 bases and J by 0 bases, with 13 bases between them. The germline V gene has CDR1 SGHTA and CDR2 FQGTGA. The CDR3 has 16 amino acids. As DNA, the CDR3 is TGTGCCAGCAGCTTAGGTTTCGCGTCATCTAACTATGGCTACACCTTC. Its protein is CASSLGFASSNYGYTF.

This chain connects TRBV4-1 to TRBJ1-2; D uncertain. Deletions cut 1 base from V and 13 bases from J, with 13 bases between. Germline V gene sequence: CDR1 MGHRA, CDR2 YSYEKL. This CDR3 has 12 amino acids. The chain's CDR3 is CASSQGTRPGTF. CDR3 nucleotides: TGCGCCAGCAGCCAAGGGACCAGGCCAGGCACCTTC.

This chain connects TRBV5-1 to TRBJ2-3; TRBD2 agrees at 8 bases. Germline values: CDR1 SGHRS, CDR2 YFSETQ. The CDR3 consists of 14 residues. Germline trimming cut 0 bases from V and 4 bases from J; bases unmatched to any gene: 1. This CDR3 reads CASSLDGRADTQYF. The CDR3 DNA reads as TGCGCCAGCAGCTTGGACGGGAGGGCAGATACGCAGTATTTT.

The V call is TRBV5-4, the J call TRBJ2-2; TRBD1 agrees at 8 bases. V trimming: 3 bases; J trimming: 3 bases; junction bases outside the gene matches: 4. Germline CDR1 SGHNT, CDR2 YYREEE (reference sequence). The CDR3 has 15 residues. The DNA of the CDR3 is TGTGCCAGCAGCTCCGGACAGGGACACACCGGGGAGCTGTTTTTT. It specifies CASSSGQGHTGELFF.

The genes are TRBV9 and TRBJ2-1, with TRBD2 matching over 11 bases. J was trimmed by 10 bases and V by 4 bases; bases with no gene match: 7. The germline V gene encodes CDR1 SGDLS and CDR2 YYNGEE. This CDR3 region has 14 residues. In nucleotides, the CDR3 is TGTGCCAGCAGCCCCCGACTAGCGGGGTGGGAGCAGTTCTTC. Its translation: CASSPRLAGWEQFF. Variable domain in full (rest from reference TRBV9 and TRBJ2-1): DSGVTQTPKHLITATGQRVTLRCSPRSGDLSVYWYQQSLDQGLQFLIQYYNGEERAKGNILERFSAQQFPDLHSELNLSSLELGDSALYFCASSPRLAGWEQFFGPGTRLTVL.

The V call is TRBV6-5, the J call TRBJ2-7; 9 positions match TRBD2. V lost 8 bases to trimming and J lost 2 bases; unmatched junction nucleotides: 7. The CDR3 covers 14 residues. Germline values: CDR1 MNHEY, CDR2 SVGAGI. The CDR3 DNA follows: TGTGCCAGCGCCGGTAGCGGGAGAACCTACGAGCAGTACTTC. It specifies CASAGSGRTYEQYF.

This clone was counted many times. The chain has TRBV9 and TRBJ1-5, with a tentative D call TRBD1 (5 bases). The ends were cut back, 4 bases at V and 7 bases at J, with 12 bases in the middle. The CDR3 consists of 13 residues. The V gene's germline CDR1 is SGDLS and CDR2 YYNGEE. CDR3 nucleotide sequence: TGTGCCAGCAGCCTGGGGGGAGGCCAGCCCCAGCATTTT. It specifies CASSLGGGQPQHF.

The chain employs TRBV18 and TRBJ2-7; 8 bases are shared with TRBD1. V gave up 6 bases and J gave up 6 bases; unmatched junction bases: 16. Per the germline V gene, CDR1 is KGHSH and CDR2 is LQKENI. The CDR3 spans 16 residues. This CDR3 is CASSTSDRVNVGEQYF. CDR3 coding DNA: TGTGCCAGCTCTACCTCGGACAGGGTAAACGTTGGCGAGCAGTACTTC.

With regard to this clone: A much more abundant neighbour one base away suggests this may be a read error. This chain uses TRBV5-1 with TRBJ2-7; D ambiguous. The CDR3 runs 15 residues. Trimming took off 1 base at V and 3 bases at J, with 14 bases between the two ends. Germline CDR1 reads SGHRS; CDR2 reads YFSETQ. The CDR3 loop reads CASSLPGSTLYEQYF. CDR3 sequence (DNA): TGCGCCAGCAGCTTGCCCGGCAGCACGCTCTACGAGCAGTACTTC.

The rearrangement uses TRBV19 and TRBJ2-2; 11 bases align to TRBD2. CDR3 length: 14 amino acids. V lost 3 bases and J lost 6; bases outside the gene matches: 0. The germline gives CDR1 LNHDA, CDR2 SQIVND (reference sequence). Here the CDR3 reads CASSMGLAAGELFF. The CDR3 DNA follows: TGTGCCAGTAGTATGGGACTAGCGGCCGGGGAGCTGTTTTTT. The full variable domain, with the rest looked up from reference TRBV19 and TRBJ2-2, is DGGITQSPKYLFRKEGQNVTLSCEQNLNHDAMYWYRQDPGQGLRLIYYSQIVNDFQKGDIAEGYSVSREKKESFPLTVTSAQKNPTAFYLCASSMGLAAGELFFGEGSRLTVL.